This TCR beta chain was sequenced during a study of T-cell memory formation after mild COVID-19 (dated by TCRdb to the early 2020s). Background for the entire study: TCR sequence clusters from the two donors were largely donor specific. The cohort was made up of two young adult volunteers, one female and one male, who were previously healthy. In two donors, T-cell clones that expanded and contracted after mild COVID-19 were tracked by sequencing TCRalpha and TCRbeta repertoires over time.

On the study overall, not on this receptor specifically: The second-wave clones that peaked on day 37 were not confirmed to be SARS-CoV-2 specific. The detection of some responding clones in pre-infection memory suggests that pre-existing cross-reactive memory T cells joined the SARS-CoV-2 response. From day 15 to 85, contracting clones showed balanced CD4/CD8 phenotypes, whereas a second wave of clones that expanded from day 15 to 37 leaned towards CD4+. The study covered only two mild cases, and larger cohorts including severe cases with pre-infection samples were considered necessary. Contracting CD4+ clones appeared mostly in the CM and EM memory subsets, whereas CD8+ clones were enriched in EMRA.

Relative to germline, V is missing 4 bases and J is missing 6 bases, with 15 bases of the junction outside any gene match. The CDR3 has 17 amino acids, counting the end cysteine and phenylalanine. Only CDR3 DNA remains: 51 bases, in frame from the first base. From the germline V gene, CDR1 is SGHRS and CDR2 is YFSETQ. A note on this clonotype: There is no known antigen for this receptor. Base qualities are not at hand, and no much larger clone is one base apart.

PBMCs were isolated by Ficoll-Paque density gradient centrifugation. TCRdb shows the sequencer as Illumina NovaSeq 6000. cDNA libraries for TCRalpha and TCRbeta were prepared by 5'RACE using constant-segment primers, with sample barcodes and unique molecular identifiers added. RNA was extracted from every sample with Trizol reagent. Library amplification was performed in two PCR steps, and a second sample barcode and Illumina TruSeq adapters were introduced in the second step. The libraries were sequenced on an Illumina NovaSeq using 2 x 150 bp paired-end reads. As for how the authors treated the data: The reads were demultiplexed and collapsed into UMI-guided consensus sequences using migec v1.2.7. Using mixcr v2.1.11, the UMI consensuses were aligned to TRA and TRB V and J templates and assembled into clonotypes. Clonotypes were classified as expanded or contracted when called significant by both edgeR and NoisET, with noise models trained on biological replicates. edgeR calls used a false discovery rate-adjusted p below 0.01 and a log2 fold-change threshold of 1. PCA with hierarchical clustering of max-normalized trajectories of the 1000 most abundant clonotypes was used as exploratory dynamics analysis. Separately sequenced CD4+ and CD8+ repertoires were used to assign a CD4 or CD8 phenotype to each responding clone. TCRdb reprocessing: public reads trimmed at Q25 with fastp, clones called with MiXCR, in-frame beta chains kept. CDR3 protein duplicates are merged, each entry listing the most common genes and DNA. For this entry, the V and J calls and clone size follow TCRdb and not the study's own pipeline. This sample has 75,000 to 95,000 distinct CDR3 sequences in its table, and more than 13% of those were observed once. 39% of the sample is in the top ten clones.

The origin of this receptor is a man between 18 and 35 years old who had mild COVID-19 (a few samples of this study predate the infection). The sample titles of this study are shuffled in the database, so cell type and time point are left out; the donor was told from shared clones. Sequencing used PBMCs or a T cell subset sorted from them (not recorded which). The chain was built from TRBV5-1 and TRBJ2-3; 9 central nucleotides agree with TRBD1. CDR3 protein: CASSALPPGQGSDTQYF. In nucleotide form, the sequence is TGCGCCAGCAGCGCCTTACCTCCGGGACAGGGCTCGGATACGCAGTATTTT. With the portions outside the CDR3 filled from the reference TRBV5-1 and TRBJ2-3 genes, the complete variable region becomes KAGVTQTPRYLIKTRGQQVTLSCSPISGHRSVSWYQQTPGQGLQFLFEYFSETQRNKGNFPGRFSGRQFSNSRSEMNVSTLELGDSALYLCASSALPPGQGSDTQYFGPGTRLTVL.